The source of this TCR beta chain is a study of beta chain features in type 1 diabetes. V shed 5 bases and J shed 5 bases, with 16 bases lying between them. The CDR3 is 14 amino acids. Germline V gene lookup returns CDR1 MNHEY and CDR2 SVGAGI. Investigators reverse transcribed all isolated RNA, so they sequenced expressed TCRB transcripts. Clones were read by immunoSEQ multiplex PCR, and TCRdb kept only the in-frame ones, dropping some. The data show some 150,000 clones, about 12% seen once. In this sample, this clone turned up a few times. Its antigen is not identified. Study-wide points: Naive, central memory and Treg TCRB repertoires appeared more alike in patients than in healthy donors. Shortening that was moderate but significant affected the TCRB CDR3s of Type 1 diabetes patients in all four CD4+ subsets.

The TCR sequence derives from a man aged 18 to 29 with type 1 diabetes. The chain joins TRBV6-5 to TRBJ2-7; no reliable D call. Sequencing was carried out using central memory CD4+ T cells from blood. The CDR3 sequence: CASSQLRPRDEQYF. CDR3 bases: TGTGCCAGCAGTCAGCTCAGACCTCGAGACGAGCAGTACTTC.